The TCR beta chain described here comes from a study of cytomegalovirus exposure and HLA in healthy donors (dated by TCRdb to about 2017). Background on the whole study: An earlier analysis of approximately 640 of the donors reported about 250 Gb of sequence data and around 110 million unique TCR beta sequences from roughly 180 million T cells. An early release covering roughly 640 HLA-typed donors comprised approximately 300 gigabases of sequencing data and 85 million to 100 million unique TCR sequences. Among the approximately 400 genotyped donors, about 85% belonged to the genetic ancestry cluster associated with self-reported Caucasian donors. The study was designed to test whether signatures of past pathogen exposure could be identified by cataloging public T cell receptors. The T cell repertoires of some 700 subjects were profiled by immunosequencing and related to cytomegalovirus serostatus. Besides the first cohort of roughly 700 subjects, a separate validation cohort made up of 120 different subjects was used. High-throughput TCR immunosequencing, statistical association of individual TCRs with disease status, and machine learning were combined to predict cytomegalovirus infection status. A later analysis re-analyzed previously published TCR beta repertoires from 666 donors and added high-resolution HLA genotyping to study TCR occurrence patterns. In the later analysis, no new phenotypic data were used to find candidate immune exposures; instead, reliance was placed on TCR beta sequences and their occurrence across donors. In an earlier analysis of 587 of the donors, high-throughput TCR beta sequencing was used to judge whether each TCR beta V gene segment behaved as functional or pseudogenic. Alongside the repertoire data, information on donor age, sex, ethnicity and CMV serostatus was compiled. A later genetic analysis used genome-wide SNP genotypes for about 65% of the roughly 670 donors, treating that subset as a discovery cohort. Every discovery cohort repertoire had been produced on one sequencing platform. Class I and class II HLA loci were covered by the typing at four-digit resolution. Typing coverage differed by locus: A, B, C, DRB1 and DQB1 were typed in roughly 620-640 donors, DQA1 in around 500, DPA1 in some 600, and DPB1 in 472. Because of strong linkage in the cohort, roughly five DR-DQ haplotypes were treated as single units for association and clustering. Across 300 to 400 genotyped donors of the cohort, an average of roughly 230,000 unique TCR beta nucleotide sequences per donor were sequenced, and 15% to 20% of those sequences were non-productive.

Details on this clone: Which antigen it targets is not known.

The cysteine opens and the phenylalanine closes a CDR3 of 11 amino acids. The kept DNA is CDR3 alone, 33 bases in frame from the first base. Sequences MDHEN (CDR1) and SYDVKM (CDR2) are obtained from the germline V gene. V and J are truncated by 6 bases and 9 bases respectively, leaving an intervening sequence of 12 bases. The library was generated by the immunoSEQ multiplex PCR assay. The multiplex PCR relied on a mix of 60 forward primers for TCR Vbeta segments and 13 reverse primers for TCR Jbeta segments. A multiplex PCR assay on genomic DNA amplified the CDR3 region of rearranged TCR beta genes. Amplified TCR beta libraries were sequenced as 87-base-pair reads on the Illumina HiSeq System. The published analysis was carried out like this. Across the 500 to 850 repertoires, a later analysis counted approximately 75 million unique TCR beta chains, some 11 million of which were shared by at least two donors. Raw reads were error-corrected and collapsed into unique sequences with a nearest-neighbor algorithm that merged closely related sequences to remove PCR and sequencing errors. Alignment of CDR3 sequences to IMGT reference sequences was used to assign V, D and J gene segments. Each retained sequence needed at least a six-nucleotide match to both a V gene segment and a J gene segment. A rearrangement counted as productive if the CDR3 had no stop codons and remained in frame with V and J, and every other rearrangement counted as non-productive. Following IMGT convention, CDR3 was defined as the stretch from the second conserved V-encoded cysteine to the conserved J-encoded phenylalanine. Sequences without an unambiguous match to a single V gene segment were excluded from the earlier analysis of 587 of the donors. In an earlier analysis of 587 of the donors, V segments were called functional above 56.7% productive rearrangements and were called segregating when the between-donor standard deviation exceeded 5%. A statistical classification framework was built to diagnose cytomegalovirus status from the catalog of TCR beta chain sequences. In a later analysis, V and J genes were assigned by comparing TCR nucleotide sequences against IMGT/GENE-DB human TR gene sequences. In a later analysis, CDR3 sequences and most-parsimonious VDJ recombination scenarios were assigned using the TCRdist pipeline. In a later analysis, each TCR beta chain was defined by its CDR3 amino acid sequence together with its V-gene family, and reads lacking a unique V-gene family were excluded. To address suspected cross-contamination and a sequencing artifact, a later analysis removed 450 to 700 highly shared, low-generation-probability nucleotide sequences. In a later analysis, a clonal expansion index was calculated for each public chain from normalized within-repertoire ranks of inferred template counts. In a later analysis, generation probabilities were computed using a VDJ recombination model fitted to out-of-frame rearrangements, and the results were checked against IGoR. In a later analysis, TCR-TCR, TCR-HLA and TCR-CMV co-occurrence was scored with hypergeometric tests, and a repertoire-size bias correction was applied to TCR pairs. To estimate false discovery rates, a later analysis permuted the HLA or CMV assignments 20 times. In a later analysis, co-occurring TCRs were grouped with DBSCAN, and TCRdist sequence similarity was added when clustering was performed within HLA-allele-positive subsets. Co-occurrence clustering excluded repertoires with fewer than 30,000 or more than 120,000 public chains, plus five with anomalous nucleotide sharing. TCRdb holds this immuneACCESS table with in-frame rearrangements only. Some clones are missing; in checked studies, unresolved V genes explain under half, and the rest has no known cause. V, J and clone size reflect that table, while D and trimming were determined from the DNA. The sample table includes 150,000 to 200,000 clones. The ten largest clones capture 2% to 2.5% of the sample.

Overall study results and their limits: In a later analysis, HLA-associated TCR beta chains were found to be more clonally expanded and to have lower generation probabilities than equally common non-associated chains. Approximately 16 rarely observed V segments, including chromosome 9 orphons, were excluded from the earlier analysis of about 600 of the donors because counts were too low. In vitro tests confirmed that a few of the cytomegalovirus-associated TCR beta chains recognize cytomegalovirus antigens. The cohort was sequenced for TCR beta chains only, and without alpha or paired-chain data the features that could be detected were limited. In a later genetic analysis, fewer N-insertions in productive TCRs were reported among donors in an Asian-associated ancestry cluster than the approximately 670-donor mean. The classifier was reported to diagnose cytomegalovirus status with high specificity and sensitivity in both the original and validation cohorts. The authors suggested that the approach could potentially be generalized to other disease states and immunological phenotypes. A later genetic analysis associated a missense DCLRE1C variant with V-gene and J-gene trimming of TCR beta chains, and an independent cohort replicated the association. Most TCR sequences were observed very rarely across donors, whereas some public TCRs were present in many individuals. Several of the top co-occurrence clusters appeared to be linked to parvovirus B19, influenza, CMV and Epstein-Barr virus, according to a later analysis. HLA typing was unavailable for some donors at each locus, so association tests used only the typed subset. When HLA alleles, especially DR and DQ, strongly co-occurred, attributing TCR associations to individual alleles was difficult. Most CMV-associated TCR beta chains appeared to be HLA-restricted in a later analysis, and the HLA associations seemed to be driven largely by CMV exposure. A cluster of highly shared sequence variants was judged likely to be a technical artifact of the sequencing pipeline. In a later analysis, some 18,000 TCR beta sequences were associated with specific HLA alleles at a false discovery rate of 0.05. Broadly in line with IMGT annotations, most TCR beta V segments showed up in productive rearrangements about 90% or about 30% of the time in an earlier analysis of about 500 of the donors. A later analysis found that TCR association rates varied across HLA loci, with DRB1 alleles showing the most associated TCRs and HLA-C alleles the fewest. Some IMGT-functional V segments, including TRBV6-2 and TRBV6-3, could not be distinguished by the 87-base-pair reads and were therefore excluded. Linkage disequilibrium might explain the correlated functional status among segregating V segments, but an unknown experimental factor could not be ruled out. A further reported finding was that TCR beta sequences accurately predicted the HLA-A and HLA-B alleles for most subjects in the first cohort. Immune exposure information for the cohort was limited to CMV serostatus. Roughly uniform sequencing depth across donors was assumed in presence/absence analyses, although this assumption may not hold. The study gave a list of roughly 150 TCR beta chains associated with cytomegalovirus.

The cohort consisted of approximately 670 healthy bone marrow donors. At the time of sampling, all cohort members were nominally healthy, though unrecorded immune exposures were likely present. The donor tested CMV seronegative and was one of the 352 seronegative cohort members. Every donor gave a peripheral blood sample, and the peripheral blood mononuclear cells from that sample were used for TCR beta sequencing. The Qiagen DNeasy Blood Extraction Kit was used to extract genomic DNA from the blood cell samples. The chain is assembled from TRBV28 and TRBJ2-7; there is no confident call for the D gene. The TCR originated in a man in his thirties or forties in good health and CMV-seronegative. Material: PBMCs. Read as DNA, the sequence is TGTGCCAGCAGCCCCCCTCTGGCGCAGTACTTC. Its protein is CASSPPLAQYF.